These T cell receptor beta chains were read from a single sample in a study of preoperative IRX-2 immunotherapy in early breast cancer. The repertoire was sequenced with immunoSEQ multiplex PCR; TCRdb's copy has only in-frame clones and lacks some. The sample has approximately 34,000 clones, 90% to 95% seen once. The specimen was taken from a patient treated with IRX-2 immunotherapy. Receptors were obtained from a human donor with breast cancer. Both conserved end residues are part of each CDR3. Fields, in order: V gene, clone size, J gene, D gene, CDR3 protein, CDR3 DNA. A D gene is named only where the DNA matches it firmly. A row's size may be missing; if present it is once, few, many or a size class.

>TRBV6-6|.|TRBJ2-2|TRBD2
CASSYTGGANTGELFF
TGTGCCAGCAGTTACACCGGGGGGGCGAACACCGGGGAGCTGTTTTTT
>TRBV4-3|once|TRBJ2-7|.
CASSQNRASYEQYF
TGCGCCAGCAGCCAGAACAGGGCCTCCTACGAGCAGTACTTC
>TRBV12-5|.|TRBJ1-5|.
CASGSRNDRNQPQHF
TGTGCTAGTGGCTCCCGGAATGACCGCAATCAGCCCCAGCATTTT
>TRBV19|once|TRBJ1-2|TRBD1
CASSFHRGANYGYTF
TGTGCCAGTAGTTTCCACAGGGGAGCTAACTATGGCTACACCTTC
>TRBV18|.|TRBJ2-5|.
CASSPQRAPQETQYF
TGTGCCAGCTCACCACAAAGGGCCCCCCAAGAGACCCAGTACTTC
>TRBV5-5|.|TRBJ1-2|.
CASSLSVWEDYGYTF
TGTGCCAGCAGCTTGTCGGTGTGGGAGGACTATGGCTACACCTTC
>TRBV28|few|TRBJ2-7|TRBD2
CASSLIGLAIYEQYF
TGTGCCAGCAGTTTAATTGGACTAGCGATCTACGAGCAGTACTTC
>TRBV9|once|TRBJ1-3|.
CASSAPGSFSGNTIYF
TGTGCCAGCAGCGCCCCGGGATCCTTCTCTGGAAACACCATATATTTT
>TRBV19|.|TRBJ2-7|.
CASRFDPVSYF
TGTGCCAGTAGATTCGATCCAGTGAGCTACTTC
>TRBV11-2|.|TRBJ2-1|.
CASSLEGLVITYNEQFF
TGTGCCAGCAGCTTAGAGGGGTTAGTGATAACCTACAATGAGCAGTTCTTC
>TRBV2|.|TRBJ1-1|TRBD1
CASSTQGDTEAFF
TGTGCCAGCAGTACACAGGGGGACACTGAAGCTTTCTTT
>TRBV10-3|.|TRBJ2-1|.
CAIRETAYNEQFF
TGTGCCATCAGAGAGACAGCCTACAATGAGCAGTTCTTC
>TRBV6-1|.|TRBJ2-7|.
CASSERYEQYF
TGTGCCAGCAGTGAAAGGTACGAGCAGTACTTC
>TRBV18|.|TRBJ2-2|.
CANGPGAGELFF
TGTGCCAACGGGCCTGGTGCCGGGGAGCTGTTTTTT
>TRBV9|.|TRBJ2-5|.
CASSVDSGWETQYF
TGTGCCAGCAGCGTAGACAGCGGCTGGGAGACCCAGTACTTC
>TRBV18|.|TRBJ2-1|TRBD2
CASSLGLAGENEQFF
TGTGCCAGCTCCCTCGGACTAGCGGGGGAGAATGAGCAGTTCTTC
>TRBV4-2|.|TRBJ2-1|.
CASSHKDGSRRNEQFF
TGTGCCAGCAGCCATAAAGACGGGAGTAGACGAAATGAGCAGTTCTTC
>TRBV28|once|TRBJ2-3|.
CASSLRATRTDTQYF
TGTGCCAGCAGTTTGAGAGCGACCCGCACAGATACGCAGTATTTT
>TRBV4-2|once|TRBJ2-7|TRBD2
CASSQDPETSGRAYEQYF
TGTGCCAGCAGCCAAGATCCAGAGACTAGCGGGAGGGCCTACGAGCAGTACTTC
>TRBV7-9|.|TRBJ2-3|.
CASSRAQGGLADTQYF
TGTGCCAGCAGCAGGGCCCAGGGTGGGCTCGCAGATACGCAGTATTTT
>TRBV5-1|.|TRBJ2-3|TRBD2
CASRASGRDTQYF
TGCGCCAGCAGAGCTAGCGGGAGGGATACGCAGTATTTT
>TRBV5-6|.|TRBJ2-2|.
CASSLVGTGELFF
TGTGCCAGCAGCTTGGTTGGGACCGGGGAGCTGTTTTTT
>TRBV12-5|once|TRBJ1-1|.
CASGLARGMNTEAFF
TGTGCTAGTGGTTTGGCTCGGGGCATGAACACTGAAGCTTTCTTT
>TRBV6-6|.|TRBJ2-1|.
CASSYQGSSYNEQFF
TGTGCCAGCAGTTACCAGGGTAGCTCCTACAATGAGCAGTTCTTC
>TRBV27|.|TRBJ2-7|TRBD1
CASSSTGGSIYEQYF
TGTGCCAGCAGTTCAACAGGGGGTTCAATCTACGAGCAGTACTTC